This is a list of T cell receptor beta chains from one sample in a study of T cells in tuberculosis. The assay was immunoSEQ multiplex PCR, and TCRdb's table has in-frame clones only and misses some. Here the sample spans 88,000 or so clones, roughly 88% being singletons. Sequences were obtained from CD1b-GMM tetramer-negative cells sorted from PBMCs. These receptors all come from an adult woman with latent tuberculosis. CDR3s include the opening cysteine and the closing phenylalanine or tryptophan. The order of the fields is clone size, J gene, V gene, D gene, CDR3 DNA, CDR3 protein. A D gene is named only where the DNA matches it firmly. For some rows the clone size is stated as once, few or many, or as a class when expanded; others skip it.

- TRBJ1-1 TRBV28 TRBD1 TGTGCCAGCAGTTTATTTTGGACAGGGGGAGGTAGTGAAGCTTTCTTT CASSLFWTGGGSEAFF
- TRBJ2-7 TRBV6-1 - TGTGCCAGCAGTGAACAGGGGTTGGTCTCCTACGAGCAGTACTTC CASSEQGLVSYEQYF
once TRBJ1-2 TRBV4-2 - TGTGCCAGCAGCCAAGGAGCGGGGGCTAACTATGGCTACACCTTC CASSQGAGANYGYTF
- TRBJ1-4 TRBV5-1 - TGCGCCAGCAGCTTGGGGCGACAGACTAATGAAAAACTGTTTTTT CASSLGRQTNEKLFF
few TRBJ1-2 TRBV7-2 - TGTGCCAGCAGCTTAGCGTCACAGAGTGGCTACACCTTC CASSLASQSGYTF
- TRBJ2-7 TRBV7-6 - TGTGCCAGCAGCCCCCTGGGGAATGACATCTCGGGACAGTACTTC CASSPLGNDISGQYF
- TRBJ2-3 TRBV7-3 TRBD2 TGTGCCAGCAGCTTAACGGGAGGGGATACGCAGTATTTT CASSLTGGDTQYF
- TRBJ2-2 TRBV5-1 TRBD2 TGCGCCAGCAGCTTGGAGGGACTAGCGGTGAACACGCGGGAGCTGTTTTTT CASSLEGLAVNTRELFF
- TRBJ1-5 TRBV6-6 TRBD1 TGTGCCAGCAGTTACGCGGGACAGGGAGGGGATCAGCCCCAGCATTTT CASSYAGQGGDQPQHF
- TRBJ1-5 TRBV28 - TGTGCCAGTGGTAAAAACAGCAATCAGCCCCAGCATTTC CASGKNSNQPQHF
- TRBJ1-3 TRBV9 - TGTGCCAGCAGCCCCCGTCGGGGCTCTGGAAACACCATATATTTT CASSPRRGSGNTIYF
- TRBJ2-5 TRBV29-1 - TGCAGCGGAGCAGGGGTAAAAGAGACCCAGTACTTC CSGAGVKETQYF
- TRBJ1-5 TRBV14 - TGTGCCAGCAGCCTGCCTGGCCGCAATCAGCCCCAGCATTTT CASSLPGRNQPQHF
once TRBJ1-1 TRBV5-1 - TGCGCCAGCAGCCCATCCATTACCGGTGAAGCTTTCTTT CASSPSITGEAFF
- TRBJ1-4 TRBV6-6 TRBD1 TGTGCCAGTTCTCACGGGACAGGGAGTGAACTGTTTTTT CASSHGTGSELFF
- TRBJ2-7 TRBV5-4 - TGTGCCAGCAGCAGATTACTCTACGAGCAGTACTTC CASSRLLYEQYF
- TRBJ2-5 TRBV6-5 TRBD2 TGTGCCAGCAGTCCCGGGACTAGCGGGGGAGAGACCCAGTACTTC CASSPGTSGGETQYF
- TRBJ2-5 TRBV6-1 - TGTGCCAGCAGTGAAAACGCGAACCACCAAGAGACCCAGTACTTC CASSENANHQETQYF
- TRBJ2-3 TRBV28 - TGTGCCAGCAGTTTAGGGGGCAGGACAGATACGCAGTATTTT CASSLGGRTDTQYF
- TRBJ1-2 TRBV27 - TGTGCCAGCAGTTACAGGGTTTCTAGCTATGGCTACACCTTC CASSYRVSSYGYTF
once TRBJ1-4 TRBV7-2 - TGTGCCAGCAGCTTAAACAAAGCAACTAATGAAAAACTGTTTTTT CASSLNKATNEKLFF
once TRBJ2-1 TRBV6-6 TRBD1 TGTGCCAGCGGACAGGGTGGCGAGCAGTTCTTC CASGQGGEQFF
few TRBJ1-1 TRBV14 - TGTGCCAGCAGCCAGAGCCCGAACACTGAAGCTTTCTTT CASSQSPNTEAFF
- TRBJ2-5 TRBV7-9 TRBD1 TGTGCCAGCAGCTTAGCGACAGGGTGGGAGACCCAGTACTTC CASSLATGWETQYF
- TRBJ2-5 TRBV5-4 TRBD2 TGTGCCAGCAGCTTCGGACTCCGCGGGGGAGAGACCCAGTACTTC CASSFGLRGGETQYF
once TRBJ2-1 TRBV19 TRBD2 TGTGCCAGTACTCCCTTTACTAGCGGAAGCTCCTACAATGAGCAGTTCTTC CASTPFTSGSSYNEQFF
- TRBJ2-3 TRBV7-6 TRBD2 TGTGCCAGCAGCTTAGTAGGGGGGCGGCGGGGGGCCACAGATACGCAGTATTTT CASSLVGGRRGATDTQYF
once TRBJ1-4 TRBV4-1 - TGCGCCAGCAGCCAACTTTCGGGGGGTGGAGAAAAACTGTTTTTT CASSQLSGGGEKLFF
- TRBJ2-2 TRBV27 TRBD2 TGTGCCAGCAGTGTGGGGGGGAGAGGCGGGGAGCTGTTTTTT CASSVGGRGGELFF
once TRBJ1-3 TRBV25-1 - TGTGCCAGCAGTGAAAGGATCGCTGCGGCAGGGCTTGTAGGCACCATATATTTT CASSERIAAAGLVGTIYF
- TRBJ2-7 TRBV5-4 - TGTGCCAGCAGCTCCCCGGGACACGGACCCCCCTACGAGCAGTACTTC CASSSPGHGPPYEQYF
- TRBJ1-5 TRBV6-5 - TGTGCCAGCAGACAGGGAAATAGCAATCAGCCCCAGCATTTT CASRQGNSNQPQHF
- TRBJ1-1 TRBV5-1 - TGCGCCAGCAGCCGAGGATACAGGGCCAACACTGAAGCTTTCTTT CASSRGYRANTEAFF
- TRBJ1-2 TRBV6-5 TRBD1 TGTGCCAGCAGACCCGGACAGGGTGGCTACTATGGCTACACCTTC CASRPGQGGYYGYTF
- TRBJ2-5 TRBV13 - TGTGCCAGCAGCTACTTAGCCGGGACCCAGTACTTC CASSYLAGTQYF
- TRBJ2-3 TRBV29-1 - TGCAGCGGTCGGACGGAGGGGCACACAGATACGCAGTATTTT CSGRTEGHTDTQYF
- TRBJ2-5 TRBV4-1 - TGCGCCAGCAGCTCGGGGTTTTTGGAGACCCAGTACTTC CASSSGFLETQYF
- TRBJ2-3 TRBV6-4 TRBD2 TGTGCCAGCAGTGTGGGACTAGCTACAGATACGCAGTATTTT CASSVGLATDTQYF
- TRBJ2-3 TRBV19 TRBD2 TGTGCCAGTAACGGGCGGGGGGGCTTAGATACGCAGTATTTT CASNGRGGLDTQYF
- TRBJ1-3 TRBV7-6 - TGTGCCAGCAGCTGGGGGCAGGGACCGAGCTCTGGAAACACCATATATTTT CASSWGQGPSSGNTIYF
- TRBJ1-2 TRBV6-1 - TGTGCCAGCAGTGAAGGTGGACCAGGGAGGGTGAGGGTTTGGGGCTACACCTTC CASSEGGPGRVRVWGYTF
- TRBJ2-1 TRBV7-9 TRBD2 TGTGCCAGCAGCGGTTCTAGCGGGGGGGCCCTCAATGAGCAGTTCTTC CASSGSSGGALNEQFF
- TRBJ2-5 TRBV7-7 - TGTGCTAGCACCCCGAGTGATACCGGGGAGACCCAGTACTTC CASTPSDTGETQYF
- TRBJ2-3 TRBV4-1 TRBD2 TGCGCCAGCAGCCAAGCTATCTTAAGCGGGGGGGCCCTGGGGGATACGCAGTATTTT CASSQAILSGGALGDTQYF
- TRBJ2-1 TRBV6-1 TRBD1 TGTGCCAGCAGTGAGGGACAGGGGGCTTTAGGTGAGCAGTTCTTC CASSEGQGALGEQFF
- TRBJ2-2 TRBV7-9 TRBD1 TGTGCCAGCAGCTTGTTTAAAGGGGGCGACACCGGGGAGCTGTTTTTT CASSLFKGGDTGELFF
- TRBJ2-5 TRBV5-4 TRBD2 TGTGCCAGCAGCTTGGGTTCTAGCGGGGTCCAAGAGACCCAGTACTTC CASSLGSSGVQETQYF
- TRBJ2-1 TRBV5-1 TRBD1 TGCGCCAGCAGCTTGGCGGCAGGGGGATCCTACAATGAGCAGTTCTTC CASSLAAGGSYNEQFF